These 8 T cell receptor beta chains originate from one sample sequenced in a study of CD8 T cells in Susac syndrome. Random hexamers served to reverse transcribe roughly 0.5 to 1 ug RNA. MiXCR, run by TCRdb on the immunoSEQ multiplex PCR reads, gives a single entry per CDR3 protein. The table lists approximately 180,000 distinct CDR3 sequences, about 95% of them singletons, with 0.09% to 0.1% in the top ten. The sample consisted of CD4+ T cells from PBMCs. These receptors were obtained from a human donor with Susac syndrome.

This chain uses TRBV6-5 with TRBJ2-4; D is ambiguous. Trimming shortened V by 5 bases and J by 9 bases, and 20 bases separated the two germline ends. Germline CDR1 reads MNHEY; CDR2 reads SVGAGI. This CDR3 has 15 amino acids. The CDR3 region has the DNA TGTGCCAGCAGTCCGCCGGGCGGCCTAAAGGGCATTCAGTACTTC. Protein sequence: CASSPPGGLKGIQYF.

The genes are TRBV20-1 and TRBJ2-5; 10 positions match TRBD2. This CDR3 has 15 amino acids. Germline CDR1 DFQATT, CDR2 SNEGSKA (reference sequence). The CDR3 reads CSSGLAGEGDETQYF. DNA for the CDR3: TGCAGCAGCGGGCTAGCGGGAGAGGGTGACGAGACCCAGTACTTC.

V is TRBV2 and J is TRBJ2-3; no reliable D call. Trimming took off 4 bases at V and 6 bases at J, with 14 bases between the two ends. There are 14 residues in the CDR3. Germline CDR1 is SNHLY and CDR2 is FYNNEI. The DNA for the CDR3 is TGTGCCAGCAGTGGTGTTAGAACCGATGATACGCAGTATTTT. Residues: CASSGVRTDDTQYF.

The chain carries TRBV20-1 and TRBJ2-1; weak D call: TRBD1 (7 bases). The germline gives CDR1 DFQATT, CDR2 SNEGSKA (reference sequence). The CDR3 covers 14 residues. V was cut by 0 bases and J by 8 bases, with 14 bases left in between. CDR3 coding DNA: TGCAGTGCTAGAGATCAGGGGGGCCGGGATGAGCAGTTCTTC. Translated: CSARDQGGRDEQFF.

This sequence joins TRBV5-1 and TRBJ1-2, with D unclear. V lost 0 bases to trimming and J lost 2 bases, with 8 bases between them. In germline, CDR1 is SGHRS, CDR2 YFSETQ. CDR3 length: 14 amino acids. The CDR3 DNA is TGCGCCAGCAGCTTGGTTGGGGAAAACTATGGCTACACCTTC. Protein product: CASSLVGENYGYTF.

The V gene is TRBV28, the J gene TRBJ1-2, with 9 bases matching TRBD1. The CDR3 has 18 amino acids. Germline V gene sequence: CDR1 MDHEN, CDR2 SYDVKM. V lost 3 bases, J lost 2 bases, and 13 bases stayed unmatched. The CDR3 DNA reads TGTGCCAGCAGTTTCTATAGGGCGGACAGGGGAGTGAACTATGGCTACACCTTC. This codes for CASSFYRADRGVNYGYTF.

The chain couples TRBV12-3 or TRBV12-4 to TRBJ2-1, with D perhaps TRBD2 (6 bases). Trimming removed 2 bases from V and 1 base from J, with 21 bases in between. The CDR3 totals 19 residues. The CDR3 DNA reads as TGTGCCAGCAGTTTACGAGCGCTTGGTACTAGCAGATCCTACAATGAGCAGTTCTTC. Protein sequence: CASSLRALGTSRSYNEQFF.

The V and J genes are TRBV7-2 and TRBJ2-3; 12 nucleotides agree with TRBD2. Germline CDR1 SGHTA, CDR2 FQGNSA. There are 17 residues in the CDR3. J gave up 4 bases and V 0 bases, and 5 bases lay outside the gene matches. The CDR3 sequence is CASSLAASGRAADTQYF. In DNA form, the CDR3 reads TGTGCCAGCAGCTTAGCGGCTAGCGGGAGGGCCGCAGATACGCAGTATTTT.